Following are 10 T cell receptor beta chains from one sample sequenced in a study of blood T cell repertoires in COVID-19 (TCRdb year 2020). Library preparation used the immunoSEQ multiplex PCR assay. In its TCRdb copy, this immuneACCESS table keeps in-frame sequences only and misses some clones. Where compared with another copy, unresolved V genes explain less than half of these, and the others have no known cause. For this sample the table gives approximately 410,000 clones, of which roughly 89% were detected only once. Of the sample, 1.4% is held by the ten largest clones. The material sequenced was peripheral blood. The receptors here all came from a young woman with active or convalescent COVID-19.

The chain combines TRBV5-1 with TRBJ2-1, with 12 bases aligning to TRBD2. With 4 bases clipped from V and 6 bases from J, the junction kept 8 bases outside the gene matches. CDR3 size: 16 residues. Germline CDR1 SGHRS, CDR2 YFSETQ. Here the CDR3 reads CASSTGGTSGSNEQFF. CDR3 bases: TGCGCCAGCAGCACGGGTGGGACTAGCGGGTCCAATGAGCAGTTCTTC. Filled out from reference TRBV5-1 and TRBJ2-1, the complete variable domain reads KAGVTQTPRYLIKTRGQQVTLSCSPISGHRSVSWYQQTPGQGLQFLFEYFSETQRNKGNFPGRFSGRQFSNSRSEMNVSTLELGDSALYLCASSTGGTSGSNEQFFGPGTRLTVL.

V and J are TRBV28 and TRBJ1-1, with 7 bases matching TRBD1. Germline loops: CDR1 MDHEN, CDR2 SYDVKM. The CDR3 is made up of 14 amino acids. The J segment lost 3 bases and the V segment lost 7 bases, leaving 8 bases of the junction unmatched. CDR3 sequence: CASTEGQFYTEAFF. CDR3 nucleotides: TGTGCCAGCACCGAGGGACAGTTCTACACTGAAGCTTTCTTT.

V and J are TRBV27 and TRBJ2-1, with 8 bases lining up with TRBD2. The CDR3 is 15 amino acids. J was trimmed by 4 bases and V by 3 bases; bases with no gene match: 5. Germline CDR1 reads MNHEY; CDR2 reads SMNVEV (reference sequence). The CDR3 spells CASSLSTSEYNEQFF. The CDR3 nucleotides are TGTGCCAGCAGTTTGTCGACTAGCGAGTACAATGAGCAGTTCTTC.

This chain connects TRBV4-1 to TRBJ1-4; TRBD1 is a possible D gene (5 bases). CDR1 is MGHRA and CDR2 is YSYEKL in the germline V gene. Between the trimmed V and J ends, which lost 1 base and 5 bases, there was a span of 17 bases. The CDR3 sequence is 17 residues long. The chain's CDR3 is CASSQAVGAGGNEKLFF. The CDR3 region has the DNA TGCGCCAGCAGCCAAGCTGTCGGAGCCGGGGGAAATGAAAAACTGTTTTTT.

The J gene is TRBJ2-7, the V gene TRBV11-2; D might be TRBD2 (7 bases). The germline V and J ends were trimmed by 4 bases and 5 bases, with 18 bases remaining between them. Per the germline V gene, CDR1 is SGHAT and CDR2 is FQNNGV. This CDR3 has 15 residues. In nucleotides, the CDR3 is TGTGCCAGCAGCTCCCCTCGGGGGGCCCTCCACGAGCAGTACTTC. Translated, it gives CASSSPRGALHEQYF.

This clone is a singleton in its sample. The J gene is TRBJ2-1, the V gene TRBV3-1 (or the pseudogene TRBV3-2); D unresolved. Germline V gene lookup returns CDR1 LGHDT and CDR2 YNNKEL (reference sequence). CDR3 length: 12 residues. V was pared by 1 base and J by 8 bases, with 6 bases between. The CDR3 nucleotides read TGTGCCAGCAGCCAAGTGTCGGATGAGCAGTTCTTC. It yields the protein CASSQVSDEQFF.

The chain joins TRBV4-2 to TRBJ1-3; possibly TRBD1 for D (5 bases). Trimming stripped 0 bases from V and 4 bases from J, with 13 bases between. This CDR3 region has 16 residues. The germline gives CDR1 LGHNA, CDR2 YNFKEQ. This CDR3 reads CASSQESLDTGNTIYF. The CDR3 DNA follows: TGTGCCAGCAGCCAAGAATCCCTGGACACAGGAAACACCATATATTTT.

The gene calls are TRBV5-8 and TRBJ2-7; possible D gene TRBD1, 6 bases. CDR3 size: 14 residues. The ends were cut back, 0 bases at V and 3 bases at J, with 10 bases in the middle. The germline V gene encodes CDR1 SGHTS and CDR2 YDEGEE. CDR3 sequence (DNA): TGTGCCAGCAGCTTGGGGGGGCAACTCTACGAGCAGTACTTC. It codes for CASSLGGQLYEQYF.

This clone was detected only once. DNA for the CDR3: TGTGCCAGCTCACCACGGCCTAGCGGGGACCAAGAGACCCAGTACTTC. It translates to CASSPRPSGDQETQYF. V gene TRBV18 combines with J gene TRBJ2-5; 9 bases map to TRBD2. Germline V gene lookup returns CDR1 KGHSH and CDR2 LQKENI. V lost 1 base and J lost 0; bases outside the gene matches: 3. The CDR3 has 16 residues.

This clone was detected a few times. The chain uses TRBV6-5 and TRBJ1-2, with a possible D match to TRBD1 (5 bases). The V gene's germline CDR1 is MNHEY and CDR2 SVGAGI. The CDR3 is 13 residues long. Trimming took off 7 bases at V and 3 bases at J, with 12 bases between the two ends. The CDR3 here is CASTSTVHYGYTF. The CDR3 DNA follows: TGTGCCAGCACCTCGACAGTACACTATGGCTACACCTTC.